Listed here are 13 T cell receptor beta chains from one sample, sequenced in a study of T cell responses to AZD1222 COVID-19 vaccine. The protocol was immunoSEQ multiplex PCR, while the TCRdb copy is restricted to in-frame clones and leaves out a portion. The repertoire consists of under 150,000 clones, with 88% occurring once and the leading ten covering roughly 6.7%. Sequenced here: peripheral blood, sampled 28 days after the second AZD1222 dose. Every receptor here comes from an adult who received the AZD1222 COVID-19 vaccine.

The chain has TRBV19 and TRBJ2-7; TRBD1 matches at 7 bases. This CDR3 comprises 14 residues. Losses at the gene ends were 4 bases for V and 2 bases for J; bases not matched to a gene: 5. CDR1 is LNHDA, CDR2 SQIVND, per germline (reference sequence). The chain's CDR3 is CASSTGTVTYEQYF. DNA of the CDR3: TGTGCCAGTAGTACCGGGACAGTAACCTACGAGCAGTACTTC.

V gene TRBV12-3 or TRBV12-4 combines with J gene TRBJ1-1; D is undetermined. The CDR3 is 11 amino acids. Trimming stripped 2 bases from V and 6 bases from J, with 4 bases between. The CDR3 here is CASSLLSEAFF. DNA for the CDR3: TGTGCCAGCAGTTTATTATCTGAAGCTTTCTTT.

This chain joins TRBV12-3 or TRBV12-4 and TRBJ1-2, with D unclear. With 6 bases removed from V and 4 bases from J, the gap between germline ends came to 9 bases. The CDR3 has 12 residues. The CDR3, as DNA: TGTGCCAGCAGCCTTACGGGCTATGGCTACACCTTC. Translated, it gives CASSLTGYGYTF.

The chain couples TRBV6-1 to TRBJ1-2, with D unclear. Trimming stripped 2 bases from V and 6 bases from J, with 19 bases between. The CDR3 loop spans 16 amino acids. Germline-derived CDR1 and CDR2 are MNHNS and SASEGT. CDR3 region: CASSENMASNGDGYTF. DNA of the CDR3: TGTGCCAGCAGTGAAAATATGGCCTCCAATGGGGATGGCTACACCTTC.

V and J are TRBV19 and TRBJ1-1, with no clear D. Germline lookup yields CDR1 LNHDA and CDR2 SQIVND (reference sequence). The V gene lost 3 bases and the J gene lost 5 bases, with 13 bases spanning the gap. The CDR3 covers 14 residues. The DNA for the CDR3 is TGTGCCAGTAGTATCCCCAGGAGTGGGACTGAAGCTTTCTTT. Translating gives CASSIPRSGTEAFF.

The rearrangement links TRBV2 to TRBJ1-2; a possible D gene is TRBD1 (5 bases). Trimming pared 7 bases from V and 1 base from J, leaving 10 bases between. In germline, CDR1 is SNHLY, CDR2 FYNNEI. The CDR3 extends over 13 amino acids. The CDR3 region is CASTEGSNYGYTF. The DNA of the CDR3 is TGTGCCAGCACCGAGGGGAGTAACTATGGCTACACCTTC. The full variable domain, rest sourced from reference TRBV2 and TRBJ1-2, is EPEVTQTPSHQVTQMGQEVILRCVPISNHLYFYWYRQILGQKVEFLVSFYNNEISEKSEIFDDQFSVERPDGSNFTLKIRSTKLEDSAMYFCASTEGSNYGYTFGSGTRLTVV.

The CDR3 nucleotides read TGTGCCAGCAGCTTAGGTCGGACAGGGGAAGAGACCCAGTACTTC. It specifies CASSLGRTGEETQYF. The chain combines TRBV7-9 with TRBJ2-5; 9 bases fit TRBD1. This CDR3 has 15 residues. After removal of 1 base from V and 3 bases from J, the junction contained 3 bases not matched to a gene. The V gene's germline CDR1 is SEHNR and CDR2 FQNEAQ (reference sequence).

This chain connects TRBV6-2 or TRBV6-3 to TRBJ2-7, with 8 bases matching TRBD1. The germline V gene encodes CDR1 MNHEY and CDR2 SVGEGT. CDR3 length: 14 residues. Losses at the gene ends were 5 bases for V and 3 bases for J; bases not matched to a gene: 6. This CDR3 is CASSRQGPDYEQYF. For the CDR3, the DNA is TGTGCCAGCAGTCGACAGGGGCCCGACTACGAGCAGTACTTC.

V gene TRBV5-5 combines with J gene TRBJ2-3; D is undetermined. Trimming removed 3 bases at V and 0 bases at J, with 8 bases between. The CDR3 has 14 amino acids. The germline V gene has CDR1 SGHKS and CDR2 YYEKEE (reference sequence). This CDR3 reads CASSSTTSTDTQYF. Here the CDR3 DNA reads TGTGCCAGCAGCTCTACCACTAGCACAGATACGCAGTATTTT.

The chain couples TRBV9 to TRBJ2-7, with TRBD2 as a possible D gene (6 bases). V shed 4 bases and J shed 3 bases, with 14 bases lying between them. This CDR3 is 14 amino acids long. Germline lookup yields CDR1 SGDLS and CDR2 YYNGEE. CDR3 sequence reads: CASSPEVGGYEQYF. As DNA, the CDR3 is TGTGCCAGCAGCCCAGAGGTGGGGGGCTACGAGCAGTACTTC.

The V and J genes are TRBV29-1 and TRBJ2-5; D is possibly TRBD2 (5 bases). CDR1 is SQVTM and CDR2 is ANQGSEA in the germline V gene. The ends were cut back, 6 bases at V and 5 bases at J, with 16 bases in the middle. This CDR3 has 13 amino acids. CDR3 region: CSVHISGLETQYF. CDR3 nucleotide sequence: TGCAGCGTCCACATTTCGGGATTGGAGACCCAGTACTTC.

This clone was detected only once. The V call is TRBV4-3, the J call TRBJ1-1; D not certain. Per germline, CDR1 LGHNA and CDR2 YSLEER. V dropped 1 base and J dropped 4 bases, with 7 bases sitting between them. The CDR3 extends over 13 amino acids. The CDR3 nucleotides read TGCGCCAGCAGCCAAGGGGGTGTCACTGAAGCTTTCTTT. Translated, it gives CASSQGGVTEAFF.

The genes are TRBV5-1 and TRBJ1-2; tentatively, D is TRBD1 (5 bases). Germline CDR1 reads SGHRS; CDR2 reads YFSETQ. This CDR3 region has 15 residues. V was trimmed by 4 bases and J by 8 bases, leaving 21 bases between them. The CDR3 sequence is CASSNTGSGPGGYTF. The CDR3 DNA sequence: TGCGCCAGCAGCAACACCGGGTCAGGACCAGGGGGCTACACCTTC.